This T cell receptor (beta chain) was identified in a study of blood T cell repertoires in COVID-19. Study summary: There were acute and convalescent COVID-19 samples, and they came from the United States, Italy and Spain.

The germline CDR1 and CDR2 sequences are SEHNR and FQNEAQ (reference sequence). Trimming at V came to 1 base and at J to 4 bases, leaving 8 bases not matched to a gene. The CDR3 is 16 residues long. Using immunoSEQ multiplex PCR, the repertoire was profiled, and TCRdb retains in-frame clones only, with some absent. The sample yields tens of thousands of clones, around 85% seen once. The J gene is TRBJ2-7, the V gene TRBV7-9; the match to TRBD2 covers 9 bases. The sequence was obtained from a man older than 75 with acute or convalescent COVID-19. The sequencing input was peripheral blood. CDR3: CASSLEGSGGYYEQYF. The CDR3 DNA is TGTGCCAGCAGCTTAGAGGGTAGCGGGGGATATTACGAGCAGTACTTC.